A selection of T cell receptor beta chains follows, all from one sample in a study of T cell responses to AZD1222 COVID-19 vaccine. The method was immunoSEQ multiplex PCR; TCRdb's version includes in-frame clones alone and lacks a portion of them. The sample consists of roughly 140,000 clones, 80% to 85% of them appearing once. The material was peripheral blood, obtained on day 0 of MenACWY control vaccination. The receptors were gathered from an adult in good health. Each CDR3 is given with its conserved first and last residue. The order of the fields is clone size, D gene, CDR3 length, V gene, J gene, CDR3 DNA, CDR3 protein. The D gene is left open where the match is weak. Clone size, where shown, is once, few, many, or a class for clones that have expanded.

>NA|NA|13|TRBV7-9|TRBJ1-1
TGTGCCAGCAGCTTATCCCGGGATGGAAAAGCTTTCTTT
CASSLSRDGKAFF
>NA|NA|16|TRBV18|TRBJ1-3
TGTGCCAGCTCACCGCGTGGGCAGGGCGGAGGAAACACCATATATTTT
CASSPRGQGGGNTIYF
>NA|NA|15|TRBV9|TRBJ2-7
TGTGCCAGCAGCGTAGGGCAGGGCGCCTCCTACGAGCAGTACTTC
CASSVGQGASYEQYF
>NA|NA|14|TRBV11-2|TRBJ1-1
TGTGCCAGCAGCTCGGGCGGACCGAACACTGAAGCTTTCTTT
CASSSGGPNTEAFF
>NA|NA|11|TRBV12-3/TRBV12-4|TRBJ1-1
TGTGCCAGCAGTTTTGGGAGGGTAGCTTTCTTT
CASSFGRVAFF
>NA|TRBD1|13|TRBV6-6|TRBJ1-5
TGTGCCAGCAGCCAGGGGGCAGGTCAGCCCCAGCATTTT
CASSQGAGQPQHF
>NA|NA|19|TRBV15|TRBJ1-1
TGTGCCACCAGCAGAGCCCTGAGCCCAATAGGGAGCTCGAACACTGAAGCTTTCTTT
CATSRALSPIGSSNTEAFF
>NA|TRBD1|15|TRBV7-9|TRBJ2-3
TGTGCCAGCAGCTTAGGGGACAGAAGGACAGATACGCAGTATTTT
CASSLGDRRTDTQYF
>NA|TRBD2|17|TRBV11-2|TRBJ2-2
TGTGCCAGCAGCCACCTGGTATACGGGGGGGACACCGGGGAGCTGTTTTTT
CASSHLVYGGDTGELFF
>NA|NA|10|TRBV20-1|TRBJ1-1
TGCAGTGCTAGGGGTGACGAAGCTTTCTTT
CSARGDEAFF
>once|NA|15|TRBV28|TRBJ2-4
TGTGCCAGCACGGGAACCCCCTATGGCAAAAACATTCAGTACTTC
CASTGTPYGKNIQYF
>NA|NA|15|TRBV11-2|TRBJ1-6
TGTGCCAGCAGCTTAGATGTGGCAGGGAATTCACCCCTCCACTTT
CASSLDVAGNSPLHF
>NA|TRBD1|10|TRBV20-1|TRBJ1-1
TGCAGTGCTGGGACAGTTGAAGCTTTCTTT
CSAGTVEAFF
>NA|NA|14|TRBV29-1|TRBJ2-5
TGCAGCGCTAGCGGGCCAGGGGGACAAGAGACCCAGTACTTC
CSASGPGGQETQYF
>few|NA|14|TRBV29-1|TRBJ2-4
TGCAGCGTTGAATCCAACAGTGGAAGAAACATTCAGTACTTC
CSVESNSGRNIQYF
>NA|NA|14|TRBV5-4|TRBJ2-7
TGTGCCAGCAGCTTGGGGCAGGGTACCAACGAGCAGTACTTC
CASSLGQGTNEQYF
>NA|NA|16|TRBV7-8|TRBJ2-3
TGTGCCAGCAGCTTTGAACAGTTGACTAGGGCAGATACGCAGTATTTT
CASSFEQLTRADTQYF
>NA|NA|14|TRBV27|TRBJ1-2
TGTGCCAGCAGCCGTCTCAGGGAAGACTATGGCTACACCTTC
CASSRLREDYGYTF
>few|NA|13|TRBV7-6|TRBJ1-1
TGTGCCAGCAGCTTACAGAGTTACACTGAAGCTTTCTTT
CASSLQSYTEAFF
>NA|TRBD1|15|TRBV4-2|TRBJ2-6
TGTGCCAGCAGCCAAGGACAGGGTGGGGCCAACGTCCTGACTTTC
CASSQGQGGANVLTF
>NA|NA|14|TRBV2|TRBJ1-5
TGTGCCAGCACAAGAACCGGAGCCAATCAGCCCCAGCATTTT
CASTRTGANQPQHF
>NA|TRBD2|16|TRBV4-1|TRBJ2-2
TGCGCCAGCAGCCAAGATATGGGGGGGAGGACCGGGGAGCTGTTTTTT
CASSQDMGGRTGELFF
>NA|TRBD1|16|TRBV24-1|TRBJ2-1
TGTGCCACCAGTGAAAAGGGACAGGGCTTCTACAATGAGCAGTTCTTC
CATSEKGQGFYNEQFF
>many|NA|13|TRBV2|TRBJ2-7
TGTGCCAGTCAACTTGGAGGCTCCTACGAGCAGTACTTC
CASQLGGSYEQYF
>NA|NA|15|TRBV5-1|TRBJ1-5
TGCGCCAGCAGCTTGGATGGGGGCGCCGGTCAGCCCCAGCATTTT
CASSLDGGAGQPQHF
>NA|NA|13|TRBV9|TRBJ2-5
TGTGCCAGCAGCTTCAGCAATGGTGCGACCCAGTACTTC
CASSFSNGATQYF
>NA|NA|15|TRBV2|TRBJ1-2
TGTGCCAGCATGATCGGGGCCCTAAGAGAGGTTTTCTACACCTTC
CASMIGALREVFYTF
>NA|NA|15|TRBV6-2/TRBV6-3|TRBJ1-5
TGTGCCAGCAGTTACATTCAGGGCAGCAATCAGCCCCAGCATTTT
CASSYIQGSNQPQHF
>NA|TRBD1|14|TRBV27|TRBJ1-2
TGTGCCAGCAGTTTCAGGGGGGGGAACTATGGCTACACCTTC
CASSFRGGNYGYTF
>NA|NA|14|TRBV10-3|TRBJ1-3
TGTGCCATCAGGGACGGGAGCTCTGGAAACACCATATATTTT
CAIRDGSSGNTIYF
>NA|NA|15|TRBV10-3|TRBJ1-1
TGTGCCATCAGTGAGACCCAGACAAGACATGATGGAGCTTTCTTT
CAISETQTRHDGAFF
>NA|NA|14|TRBV27|TRBJ1-4
TGTGCCAGCAGCCCCCCGGGAGATAATGAAAAACTGTTTTTT
CASSPPGDNEKLFF
>NA|NA|15|TRBV7-8|TRBJ1-2
TGTGCCAGCAGCTCGGTGGGAGGTCAGCGGGGAGGCTACACCTTC
CASSSVGGQRGGYTF
>NA|NA|15|TRBV19|TRBJ1-5
TGTGCCAGTAGTATAAGGCAGGGAAGGAATCAGCCCCAGCATTTT
CASSIRQGRNQPQHF
>few|TRBD2|13|TRBV3-1/TRBV3-2|TRBJ2-7
TGTGCCAGCAGCAGCGGGGGGACCTACGAGCAGTACTTC
CASSSGGTYEQYF
>NA|TRBD1|14|TRBV11-3|TRBJ1-6
TGTGCCAGCAGCTATGGGACAGGGAATTCACCCCTCCACTTT
CASSYGTGNSPLHF
>NA|NA|11|TRBV5-4|TRBJ1-4
TGTGCCAGCAGCTTGAGAGGGGGGGAGTTTTTT
CASSLRGGEFF
>NA|NA|13|TRBV18|TRBJ1-5
TGTGCCAGCTCACCAGGGAGCAATCAGCCCCAGCATTTT
CASSPGSNQPQHF
>NA|NA|13|TRBV10-3|TRBJ2-3
TGTGCCATCCGGGCCAACCCCGCAGATACGCAGTATTTT
CAIRANPADTQYF
>once|NA|15|TRBV6-5|TRBJ1-4
TGTGCCAGCAGTTATGGGGGGGCGCGCGGTGAAAAACTGTTTTTT
CASSYGGARGEKLFF
>NA|TRBD1|15|TRBV9|TRBJ1-1
TGTGCCAGCAGCGTTACAGGGGAGGGGAACACTGAAGCTTTCTTT
CASSVTGEGNTEAFF
>once|NA|13|TRBV29-1|TRBJ1-2
TGCAGCGTTGTGGAGGGGAGCGACTATGGCTACACCTTC
CSVVEGSDYGYTF
>few|TRBD1|16|TRBV15|TRBJ2-7
TGTGCCACCAGCAGAGATAGAGGGACAGGGGCCCACGAGCAGTACTTC
CATSRDRGTGAHEQYF
>once|NA|14|TRBV7-3|TRBJ2-7
TGTGCCAGCAGCCTTTCCGACGAGGCCGACGAGCAGTACTTC
CASSLSDEADEQYF
>NA|NA|12|TRBV7-9|TRBJ2-1
TGTGCCAGCACCCTCAGAGGGGATGAGCAGTTCTTC
CASTLRGDEQFF
>NA|NA|14|TRBV6-5|TRBJ1-4
TGTGCCAGCAGTTCACAGGGAACTAATGAAAAACTGTTTTTT
CASSSQGTNEKLFF
>NA|NA|13|TRBV5-4|TRBJ2-7
TGTGCCAGCAGCTTTAGGGGGCGGGGAGAGCAGTACTTC
CASSFRGRGEQYF
>few|TRBD2|15|TRBV7-9|TRBJ2-2
TGTGCCAGCAGCTCCCCTAGCGGGGGTGACGGGGAGCTGTTTTTT
CASSSPSGGDGELFF
>NA|NA|16|TRBV7-6|TRBJ2-3
TGTGCCAGCAGCTTAGTTGGGGGAGCAACCACAGATACGCAGTATTTT
CASSLVGGATTDTQYF
>NA|NA|15|TRBV7-9|TRBJ2-1
TGTGCCAGCAGCTTAGGCCGGAATCGGTACAATGAGCAGTTCTTC
CASSLGRNRYNEQFF